A selection of T cell receptor beta chains follows, all from one sample in a study of cytomegalovirus exposure and HLA in healthy donors. Produced via immunoSEQ multiplex PCR; TCRdb's table is partial and in-frame only. The sample carries about 130,000 clones, just under 80% recorded once. The sequencing sample was made of PBMCs. These receptors all stem from a woman between 40 and 50 years old in good health and CMV-seronegative. Each CDR3 is given without its conserved first and last residue. The order of the fields is V gene, clone size, D gene, J gene, CDR3 protein. The D gene is left open where the match is weak. Part of the rows lack a size; the others show once, few, many or a class for expanded clones.

>TRBV18|.|.|TRBJ1-4
ASSPPNGARSNEKLF
>TRBV5-1|.|TRBD2|TRBJ2-7
ASRLAGTSYEQY
>TRBV5-3|.|TRBD1|TRBJ1-4
ARSLEQGGEKLF
>TRBV6-4|.|TRBD1|TRBJ1-1
ASRADRGVFEAF
>TRBV7-3|few|.|TRBJ2-2
ASSPYLSGPEQLF
>TRBV28|.|.|TRBJ1-2
ASSSAPTGGYT
>TRBV27|.|.|TRBJ2-6
ASSFRRSSGANVLT
>TRBV6-1|.|TRBD2|TRBJ2-1
ASSDLAGGMSYNEQF
>TRBV23-1|.|TRBD2|TRBJ2-3
ASSQLTSGADTQY
>TRBV5-1|.|.|TRBJ2-7
ASSPRGDSYEQY
>TRBV15|.|.|TRBJ2-1
ATSRDWEFGIYNEQF
>TRBV28|.|TRBD2|TRBJ2-1
ASSLPLAGDEQF
>TRBV6-4|.|TRBD2|TRBJ2-1
ASSVAGGRNEQF
>TRBV6-1|.|.|TRBJ1-2
ASSPSYFSGYT
>TRBV11-3|.|.|TRBJ2-4
ASSLGGSSKNIQY
>TRBV4-2|.|TRBD2|TRBJ2-3
ASSQGGGSGSTDTQY
>TRBV2|.|TRBD2|TRBJ2-7
ASRSGTSGPYEQY
>TRBV6-1|.|.|TRBJ1-1
ASSVQGRAF
>TRBV28|.|TRBD2|TRBJ2-7
ASQLAGANYEQY
>TRBV14|.|TRBD2|TRBJ2-1
ASSQVAGGPYNEQF
>TRBV6-5|.|TRBD1|TRBJ1-4
ASSYSGTGDEKLF
>TRBV9|.|TRBD2|TRBJ2-1
ASSPGGLGGIEQF
>TRBV19|.|TRBD2|TRBJ2-5
ASSRSPLAAQY
>TRBV2|.|TRBD2|TRBJ2-7
ASSEGSGAYEQY
>TRBV29-1|.|.|TRBJ2-3
SVDLTDTQY
>TRBV6-1|.|TRBD1|TRBJ1-6
ASRDRDNSPLH
>TRBV27|.|TRBD1|TRBJ2-7
ASSFGPQGATYEQY
>TRBV19|.|TRBD1|TRBJ2-7
ASSPRTGSYEQY
>TRBV15|.|.|TRBJ2-3
ATSRDRGYSTDTQY
>TRBV5-1|.|TRBD1|TRBJ2-2
ASTGTADTGELF
>TRBV18|.|TRBD1|TRBJ2-2
ASSPYPHDRGINTGELF
>TRBV28|.|.|TRBJ1-1
ASSLIRAEAF
>TRBV28|.|TRBD1|TRBJ1-4
ASSFILQGGEKLF
>TRBV11-3|.|.|TRBJ2-7
ASSSGEDYEQY
>TRBV2|.|.|TRBJ1-5
ASTANSPTPSNQPQH
>TRBV13|.|TRBD1|TRBJ2-3
ASSQQGQRTADTQY
>TRBV7-9|.|.|TRBJ1-2
ASSPSGGRTEGYT
>TRBV27|.|TRBD1|TRBJ2-7
ASSFDRVGMLYEQY
>TRBV5-4|.|TRBD1|TRBJ2-5
ASTTGGTGLQETQY
>TRBV5-1|.|TRBD1|TRBJ1-1
ASSSRGQGNTEAF
>TRBV4-2|.|.|TRBJ2-2
ASSPQIQAGTGELF
>TRBV6-1|.|.|TRBJ2-5
ASGRRGQETQY
>TRBV27|.|.|TRBJ1-2
ASSSILGISGYT
>TRBV14|.|TRBD1|TRBJ2-7
ASSHGQGLYEQY
>TRBV11-3|.|.|TRBJ2-1
ASSLGNGRQNNEQF
>TRBV5-4|.|.|TRBJ1-1
ASSLGARQAEAF
>TRBV5-3|few|.|TRBJ1-2
ARSFATPYKGYT
>TRBV18|.|TRBD2|TRBJ2-3
ASSLGLAGVDTQY